One and the same sample provided the 31 T cell receptor beta chains below, sequenced in a study of molecular identifiers for immune sequencing clone quantification. TCRdb re-derived calls from the PCR reads in MiXCR, one entry per CDR3 protein. The sample yields some 580,000 distinct CDR3 sequences, 25% seen once. Specimen: naive CD8+ T cells from blood, with Jurkat cell RNA spiked in. As to subset: FACS-sorted CD8+CD4-CCR7+CD45RA+ naive T cells. Source of these receptors: a human donor in good health. Some libraries in this study had Jurkat cell RNA spiked in.

The CDR3 spells CATSDGYGELFF. CDR3 bases: TGTGCCACCAGTGATGGCTACGGGGAGCTGTTTTTT. The V gene is TRBV24-1, the J gene TRBJ2-2, with D unresolved. The germline gives CDR1 KGHDR, CDR2 SFDVKD. Trimming left V 3 bases short and J 7 bases short, with 5 bases between. The CDR3 contains 12 residues.

The chain uses TRBV25-1 and TRBJ2-5; 7 bases are shared with TRBD1. Trimming at V came to 3 bases and at J to 4 bases, leaving 8 bases not matched to a gene. This CDR3 has 15 amino acids. CDR1 and CDR2 (germline): MGHDK, SYGVNS. The CDR3 protein is CASSETGTVRETQYF. As DNA, the CDR3 is TGTGCCAGCAGTGAGACCGGGACAGTGCGAGAGACCCAGTACTTC.

J is TRBJ2-5 and V is TRBV9; D possibly corresponds to TRBD2 (5 bases). Germline CDR1 SGDLS, CDR2 YYNGEE. The CDR3 has 16 residues. V shed 0 bases and J shed 13 bases, with 25 bases lying between them. The CDR3 sequence: CASSVGLSGLQEALYF. The CDR3 region has the DNA TGTGCCAGCAGCGTAGGCCTAAGCGGACTCCAAGAGGCCCTGTACTTC.

In this sample, this clonotype turned up a few times. The V gene is TRBV9, the J gene TRBJ2-2; D is possibly TRBD2 (6 bases). Germline CDR1 is SGDLS and CDR2 is YYNGEE. The length of the CDR3 is 17 residues. Between the trimmed V and J ends, which lost 1 base and 5 bases, there was a span of 18 bases. CDR3 residues: CASSVRVGASVTGELFF. The CDR3 nucleotides are TGTGCCAGCAGCGTAAGAGTTGGGGCTAGCGTGACCGGGGAGCTGTTTTTT.

As concerns this clonotype: One base away lies a much larger clone, so this may be a sequencing read error. This chain joins TRBV6-5 and TRBJ2-7, with D unclear. The CDR3 sequence is 14 residues long. Germline-derived CDR1 and CDR2 are MNHEY and SVGAGI. The CDR3 DNA follows: TGTGCCAGCAGACTCGGAGCGAGTTCCTGCGAGCAGTACTTC. It specifies CASRLGASSCEQYF.

This clonotype occurred a few times. The CDR3 coding sequence is TGTGCCAGCAGTTACTCAGGGGGCGTACGAAAGACCCAGTACTTC. Amino acid sequence: CASSYSGGVRKTQYF. The rearrangement joins TRBV6-5 to TRBJ2-5, with TRBD1 matching over 7 bases. Germline CDR1 MNHEY, CDR2 SVGAGI. Unmatched junction bases numbered 7, after V lost 0 bases and J lost 6 bases. This CDR3 contains 15 residues.

Regarding this clonotype: The germline gene is not matched at one end of the junction; a read error may be the cause. The chain employs TRBV20-1 and TRBJ2-5; 9 positions agree with TRBD2. Germline V gene sequence: CDR1 DFQATT, CDR2 SNEGSKA (reference sequence). This CDR3 has 16 amino acids. The CDR3 loop is CSASDAGGPLVEPQYF. DNA for the CDR3: TGCAGTGCTAGTGATGCGGGGGGGCCCTTAGTAGAGCCCCAGTACTTC.

V gene TRBV7-8 combines with J gene TRBJ2-7; possible D gene TRBD1, 5 bases. CDR1 is SGHVS, CDR2 FQNEAQ, per germline. The CDR3 length is 15 residues. V lost 4 bases and J 11 bases, leaving 24 bases between the germline ends. The CDR3 is CASSSAVDRGNVKYF. The DNA of the CDR3 is TGTGCCAGCAGCTCCGCGGTTGACAGAGGAAACGTTAAGTACTTC.

The table lists this clonotype with many counts. CDR3 coding DNA: TGTGCCAGCAGTGACACCTACACCGGGGAGCTGTTTTTT. This codes for CASSDTYTGELFF. The genes are TRBV2 and TRBJ2-2; no clear D gene. Germline V CDR1 and CDR2: SNHLY, FYNNEI. The CDR3 is 13 amino acids. Trimming took 3 bases from V and 3 from J, leaving 5 bases between them. The whole variable domain, remainder taken from reference TRBV2 and TRBJ2-2, is EPEVTQTPSHQVTQMGQEVILRCVPISNHLYFYWYRQILGQKVEFLVSFYNNEISEKSEIFDDQFSVERPDGSNFTLKIRSTKLEDSAMYFCASSDTYTGELFFGEGSRLTVL.

Ten or more counts support this clonotype. V is TRBV28 and J is TRBJ1-5; tentatively, D is TRBD1 (6 bases). V lost 8 bases and J 5 bases, leaving 16 bases between the germline ends. Germline V lookup: CDR1 MDHEN, CDR2 SYDVKM. CDR3 length equals 14 residues. Here the CDR3 reads CASLPHRVDQPQHF. The CDR3, as DNA: TGTGCCAGCCTACCCCACAGGGTAGATCAGCCCCAGCATTTT.

This clonotype has ten or more counts. The rearrangement links TRBV28 to TRBJ2-4; D call uncertain. Trimming left V 5 bases short and J 0 bases short, with 14 bases between. From germline, CDR1 is MDHEN and CDR2 SYDVKM. This CDR3 contains 16 residues. The chain's CDR3 is CASSPPSLLAKNIQYF. The CDR3 coding sequence is TGTGCCAGCAGTCCCCCCAGCCTCCTAGCCAAAAACATTCAGTACTTC.

This clonotype occurred many times. The chain has TRBV13 and TRBJ2-2; D gene ambiguous. V gave up 4 bases and J gave up 1 base, with 7 bases separating them. Germline V gives CDR1 PRHDT, CDR2 FYEKMQ (reference sequence). The CDR3 loop spans 14 amino acids. CDR3 loop: CASSSIENTGELFF. The CDR3 DNA is TGTGCCAGCAGCTCCATAGAGAACACCGGGGAGCTGTTTTTT.

This clonotype was seen ten or more times. The chain employs TRBV9 and TRBJ2-3, with TRBD2 matching over 8 bases. The CDR3 extends over 16 amino acids. V lost 4 bases to trimming and J lost 2 bases; unmatched junction nucleotides: 9. The germline gives CDR1 SGDLS, CDR2 YYNGEE. The DNA of the CDR3 is TGTGCCAGCAGCAGACTAGCGTCCCATGACACAGATACGCAGTATTTT. Its protein product is CASSRLASHDTDTQYF.

Remarks on this clonotype: The junction does not match germline at one end; this may be a read error. V is TRBV6-2 or TRBV6-3 and J is TRBJ2-5; D tentatively fits TRBD1 or TRBD2 (6 bases each). The CDR3 loop spans 13 amino acids. The germline V gene encodes CDR1 MNHEY and CDR2 SVGEGT. CDR3 in DNA: TGTGCCAGCAGTTATACAGGGACTGAGAACCAGTACTTC. Its protein product is CASSYTGTENQYF.

As regards this clonotype: A much larger clone lies a single base off, so this may be a read error. Because the CDR3 is missing its conserved closing phenylalanine or tryptophan, this is likely a read error. This rearrangement joins TRBV20-1 to TRBJ2-7, with TRBD1 as a possible D gene (6 bases). V shed 0 bases and J shed 3 bases, with 15 bases lying between them. Per germline, CDR1 DFQATT and CDR2 SNEGSKA (reference sequence). The CDR3 extends over 15 amino acids. The chain's CDR3 is CSARDRRGYDYEQYY. For the CDR3, the DNA is TGCAGTGCTAGAGATCGCAGGGGTTACGACTACGAGCAGTACTAC.

This clonotype occurred a few times. The chain uses TRBV10-3 and TRBJ2-7; D possibly corresponds to TRBD2 (5 bases). V lost 4 bases, J lost 0 bases, and 16 bases lay in between. This CDR3 is built from 16 residues. Germline V CDR1 and CDR2: ENHRY, SYGVKD. This CDR3 reads CAISVSGISRSYEQYF. The CDR3 nucleotides read TGTGCCATCAGTGTGTCCGGGATTAGCCGCTCCTACGAGCAGTACTTC.

This chain uses TRBV7-9 with TRBJ2-7, with D tentatively TRBD1 or TRBD2 (5 bases each). The V and J ends lost 6 bases and 7 bases respectively, with 13 bases between them. The length of the CDR3 is 12 residues. The germline V gene encodes CDR1 SEHNR and CDR2 FQNEAQ (reference sequence). The CDR3 loop is CASSSGAWEQYF. The CDR3 DNA follows: TGTGCCAGCAGTTCCGGGGCCTGGGAGCAGTACTTC.

In its sample, this clonotype was seen many times. This chain uses TRBV20-1 with TRBJ2-7; 8 bases are a match to TRBD2. Germline V gene lookup returns CDR1 DFQATT and CDR2 SNEGSKA (reference sequence). J was trimmed by 4 bases and V by 5 bases; bases with no gene match: 10. There are 14 residues in the CDR3. The CDR3 DNA reads TGCAGTGCTGGAAGACTAGCGAGTCCTTACGAGCAGTACTTC. Encoded protein: CSAGRLASPYEQYF.

This clonotype was counted only a few times. The V and J genes are TRBV28 and TRBJ2-7, with D tentatively TRBD2 (5 bases). The germline gives CDR1 MDHEN, CDR2 SYDVKM. V was clipped by 9 bases and J by 4 bases, with 16 bases between them. The CDR3 consists of 13 residues. This CDR3 is CASPARVVYEQYF. CDR3 in DNA: TGTGCCAGTCCAGCGAGGGTCGTATACGAGCAGTACTTC.

The chain carries TRBV30 and TRBJ2-1, with 7 bases that match TRBD2. Germline V lookup: CDR1 GTSNPN, CDR2 SVGIG (reference sequence). V trimming: 1 base; J trimming: 5 bases; junction bases outside the gene matches: 8. This CDR3 has 15 amino acids. CDR3 bases: TGTGCCTGGAGTGCCGGGACTACCCTAAACAATGAGCAGTTCTTC. Translated, it gives CAWSAGTTLNNEQFF.

This clonotype was found a few times. The rearrangement joins TRBV12-3 or TRBV12-4 to TRBJ2-7; D uncertain. The CDR3 is 14 amino acids. V was shortened by 2 bases and J by 2 bases, with 10 bases between the two germline ends. The chain's CDR3 is CASSLSDGTYEQYF. CDR3 in DNA: TGTGCCAGCAGTTTATCGGACGGTACCTACGAGCAGTACTTC.

The chain joins TRBV3-1 to TRBJ2-1; tentatively, D is TRBD1 (6 bases). CDR1 LGHDT and CDR2 YNNKEL come from the germline V gene (reference sequence). CDR3 length: 16 amino acids. With 5 bases removed from V and 4 bases from J, the gap between germline ends came to 18 bases. As DNA, the CDR3 is TGTGCCAGCAGCTCCCAGGGGAGCGCTAGGTACAATGAGCAGTTCTTC. This sequence encodes CASSSQGSARYNEQFF.

This chain links TRBV21-1 with TRBJ1-5. TRBV21-1 is reported as a pseudogene. The CDR3 runs to 19 residues. The DNA of the CDR3 is TGTGCCAGCAGCAAACCCTTAGAAAAGACGGAGTCAAGCAATCAGCCCCAGCATTTT. This codes for CASSKPLEKTESSNQPQHF.

As regards this clonotype: This could be a read error, since a much larger clone is one nucleotide away. The J gene is TRBJ1-4, the V gene TRBV4-3, with a tentative D call TRBD1 (6 bases). The CDR3 loop spans 15 amino acids. The V gene's germline CDR1 is LGHNA and CDR2 YSLEER. The CDR3, as DNA: TGCGCCAGCGGCCAATTCGGGGGGCCCAATGAAAAACTGTTTTTT. Translated, it gives CASGQFGGPNEKLFF.

About this clonotype itself: Here the CDR3 omits its conserved ending phenylalanine or tryptophan, so a read error is the likely source. V usage is TRBV6-2 or TRBV6-3 and J usage is TRBJ2-7, with 10 bases identical to TRBD1. This CDR3 spans 14 amino acids. J gave up 3 bases and V 6 bases, and 5 bases lay outside the gene matches. Looked up from germline, CDR1 is MNHEY and CDR2 is SVGEGT. The CDR3 here is CASSGTGANYEQYY. CDR3 DNA: TGTGCCAGCAGCGGGACAGGGGCGAACTACGAGCAGTACTAC.

This clonotype was seen just once. The chain has TRBV30 and TRBJ2-1; TRBD2 aligns across 8 bases. The CDR3 has 14 amino acids. V shed 1 base and J 8 bases; nucleotides not matched to a gene: 7. CDR1 and CDR2 from the germline V gene are GTSNPN and SVGIG (reference sequence). CDR3 region: CAWSDGASGHEQFF. The CDR3 DNA reads TGTGCCTGGAGTGACGGGGCTAGCGGGCATGAGCAGTTCTTC.

At least ten counts were recorded for this clonotype. The V gene is TRBV15, the J gene TRBJ2-3, with TRBD2 as a possible D gene (6 bases). Germline lookup yields CDR1 LNHNV and CDR2 YYDKDF (reference sequence). V was shortened by 0 bases and J by 6 bases, with 13 bases between the two germline ends. The CDR3 is made up of 15 amino acids. CDR3 sequence reads: CATSRDLAGTDTQYF. CDR3 nucleotides: TGTGCCACCAGCAGAGATCTCGCGGGGACGGATACGCAGTATTTT.

This clonotype was picked up many times. The CDR3 nucleotides read TGTGCCAGCAGCTTAAAACCCAGGGACGGCACAGATACGCAGTATTTT. It translates to CASSLKPRDGTDTQYF. This chain links TRBV7-9 with TRBJ2-3; either TRBD1 or TRBD2 may fit D (5 bases each). V lost 2 bases and J lost 1, with 13 bases in between. Germline CDR1 SEHNR, CDR2 FQNEAQ (reference sequence). The CDR3 extends over 16 amino acids.

Worth noting for this clonotype: Given a much more abundant clone one base away, this may be a read error. The chain has TRBV19 and TRBJ2-2, with 8 nucleotides matching TRBD1. CDR1 is LNHDA, CDR2 SQIVND, per germline (reference sequence). This CDR3 region has 16 residues. In nucleotides, the CDR3 is TGTGCCGGTAGTGTAGACAGGGGATGGAACACCGGGGAGCTGTTTTTT. Amino acid sequence: CAGSVDRGWNTGELFF.

This chain joins TRBV6-2 or TRBV6-3 and TRBJ2-2; 9 positions match TRBD2. The germline gives CDR1 MNHEY, CDR2 SVGEGT. Trimming took 0 bases from V and 3 from J; bases not matched to a gene: 8. This CDR3 is 18 amino acids long. The CDR3 sequence is CASSYSPSGTRYTGELFF. In nucleotides, the CDR3 is TGTGCCAGCAGTTACTCCCCTAGCGGGACTAGGTACACCGGGGAGCTGTTTTTT.

The chain combines TRBV19 with TRBJ2-3, with D tentatively TRBD1 or TRBD2 (6 bases each). This CDR3 comprises 16 residues. Per the germline V gene, CDR1 is LNHDA and CDR2 is SQIVND (reference sequence). V lost 3 bases and J lost 3, with 16 bases in between. For the CDR3, the DNA is TGTGCCAGTAGTATTTCCGGGGGCTCTGAGACAGATACGCAGTATTTT. It codes for CASSISGGSETDTQYF.